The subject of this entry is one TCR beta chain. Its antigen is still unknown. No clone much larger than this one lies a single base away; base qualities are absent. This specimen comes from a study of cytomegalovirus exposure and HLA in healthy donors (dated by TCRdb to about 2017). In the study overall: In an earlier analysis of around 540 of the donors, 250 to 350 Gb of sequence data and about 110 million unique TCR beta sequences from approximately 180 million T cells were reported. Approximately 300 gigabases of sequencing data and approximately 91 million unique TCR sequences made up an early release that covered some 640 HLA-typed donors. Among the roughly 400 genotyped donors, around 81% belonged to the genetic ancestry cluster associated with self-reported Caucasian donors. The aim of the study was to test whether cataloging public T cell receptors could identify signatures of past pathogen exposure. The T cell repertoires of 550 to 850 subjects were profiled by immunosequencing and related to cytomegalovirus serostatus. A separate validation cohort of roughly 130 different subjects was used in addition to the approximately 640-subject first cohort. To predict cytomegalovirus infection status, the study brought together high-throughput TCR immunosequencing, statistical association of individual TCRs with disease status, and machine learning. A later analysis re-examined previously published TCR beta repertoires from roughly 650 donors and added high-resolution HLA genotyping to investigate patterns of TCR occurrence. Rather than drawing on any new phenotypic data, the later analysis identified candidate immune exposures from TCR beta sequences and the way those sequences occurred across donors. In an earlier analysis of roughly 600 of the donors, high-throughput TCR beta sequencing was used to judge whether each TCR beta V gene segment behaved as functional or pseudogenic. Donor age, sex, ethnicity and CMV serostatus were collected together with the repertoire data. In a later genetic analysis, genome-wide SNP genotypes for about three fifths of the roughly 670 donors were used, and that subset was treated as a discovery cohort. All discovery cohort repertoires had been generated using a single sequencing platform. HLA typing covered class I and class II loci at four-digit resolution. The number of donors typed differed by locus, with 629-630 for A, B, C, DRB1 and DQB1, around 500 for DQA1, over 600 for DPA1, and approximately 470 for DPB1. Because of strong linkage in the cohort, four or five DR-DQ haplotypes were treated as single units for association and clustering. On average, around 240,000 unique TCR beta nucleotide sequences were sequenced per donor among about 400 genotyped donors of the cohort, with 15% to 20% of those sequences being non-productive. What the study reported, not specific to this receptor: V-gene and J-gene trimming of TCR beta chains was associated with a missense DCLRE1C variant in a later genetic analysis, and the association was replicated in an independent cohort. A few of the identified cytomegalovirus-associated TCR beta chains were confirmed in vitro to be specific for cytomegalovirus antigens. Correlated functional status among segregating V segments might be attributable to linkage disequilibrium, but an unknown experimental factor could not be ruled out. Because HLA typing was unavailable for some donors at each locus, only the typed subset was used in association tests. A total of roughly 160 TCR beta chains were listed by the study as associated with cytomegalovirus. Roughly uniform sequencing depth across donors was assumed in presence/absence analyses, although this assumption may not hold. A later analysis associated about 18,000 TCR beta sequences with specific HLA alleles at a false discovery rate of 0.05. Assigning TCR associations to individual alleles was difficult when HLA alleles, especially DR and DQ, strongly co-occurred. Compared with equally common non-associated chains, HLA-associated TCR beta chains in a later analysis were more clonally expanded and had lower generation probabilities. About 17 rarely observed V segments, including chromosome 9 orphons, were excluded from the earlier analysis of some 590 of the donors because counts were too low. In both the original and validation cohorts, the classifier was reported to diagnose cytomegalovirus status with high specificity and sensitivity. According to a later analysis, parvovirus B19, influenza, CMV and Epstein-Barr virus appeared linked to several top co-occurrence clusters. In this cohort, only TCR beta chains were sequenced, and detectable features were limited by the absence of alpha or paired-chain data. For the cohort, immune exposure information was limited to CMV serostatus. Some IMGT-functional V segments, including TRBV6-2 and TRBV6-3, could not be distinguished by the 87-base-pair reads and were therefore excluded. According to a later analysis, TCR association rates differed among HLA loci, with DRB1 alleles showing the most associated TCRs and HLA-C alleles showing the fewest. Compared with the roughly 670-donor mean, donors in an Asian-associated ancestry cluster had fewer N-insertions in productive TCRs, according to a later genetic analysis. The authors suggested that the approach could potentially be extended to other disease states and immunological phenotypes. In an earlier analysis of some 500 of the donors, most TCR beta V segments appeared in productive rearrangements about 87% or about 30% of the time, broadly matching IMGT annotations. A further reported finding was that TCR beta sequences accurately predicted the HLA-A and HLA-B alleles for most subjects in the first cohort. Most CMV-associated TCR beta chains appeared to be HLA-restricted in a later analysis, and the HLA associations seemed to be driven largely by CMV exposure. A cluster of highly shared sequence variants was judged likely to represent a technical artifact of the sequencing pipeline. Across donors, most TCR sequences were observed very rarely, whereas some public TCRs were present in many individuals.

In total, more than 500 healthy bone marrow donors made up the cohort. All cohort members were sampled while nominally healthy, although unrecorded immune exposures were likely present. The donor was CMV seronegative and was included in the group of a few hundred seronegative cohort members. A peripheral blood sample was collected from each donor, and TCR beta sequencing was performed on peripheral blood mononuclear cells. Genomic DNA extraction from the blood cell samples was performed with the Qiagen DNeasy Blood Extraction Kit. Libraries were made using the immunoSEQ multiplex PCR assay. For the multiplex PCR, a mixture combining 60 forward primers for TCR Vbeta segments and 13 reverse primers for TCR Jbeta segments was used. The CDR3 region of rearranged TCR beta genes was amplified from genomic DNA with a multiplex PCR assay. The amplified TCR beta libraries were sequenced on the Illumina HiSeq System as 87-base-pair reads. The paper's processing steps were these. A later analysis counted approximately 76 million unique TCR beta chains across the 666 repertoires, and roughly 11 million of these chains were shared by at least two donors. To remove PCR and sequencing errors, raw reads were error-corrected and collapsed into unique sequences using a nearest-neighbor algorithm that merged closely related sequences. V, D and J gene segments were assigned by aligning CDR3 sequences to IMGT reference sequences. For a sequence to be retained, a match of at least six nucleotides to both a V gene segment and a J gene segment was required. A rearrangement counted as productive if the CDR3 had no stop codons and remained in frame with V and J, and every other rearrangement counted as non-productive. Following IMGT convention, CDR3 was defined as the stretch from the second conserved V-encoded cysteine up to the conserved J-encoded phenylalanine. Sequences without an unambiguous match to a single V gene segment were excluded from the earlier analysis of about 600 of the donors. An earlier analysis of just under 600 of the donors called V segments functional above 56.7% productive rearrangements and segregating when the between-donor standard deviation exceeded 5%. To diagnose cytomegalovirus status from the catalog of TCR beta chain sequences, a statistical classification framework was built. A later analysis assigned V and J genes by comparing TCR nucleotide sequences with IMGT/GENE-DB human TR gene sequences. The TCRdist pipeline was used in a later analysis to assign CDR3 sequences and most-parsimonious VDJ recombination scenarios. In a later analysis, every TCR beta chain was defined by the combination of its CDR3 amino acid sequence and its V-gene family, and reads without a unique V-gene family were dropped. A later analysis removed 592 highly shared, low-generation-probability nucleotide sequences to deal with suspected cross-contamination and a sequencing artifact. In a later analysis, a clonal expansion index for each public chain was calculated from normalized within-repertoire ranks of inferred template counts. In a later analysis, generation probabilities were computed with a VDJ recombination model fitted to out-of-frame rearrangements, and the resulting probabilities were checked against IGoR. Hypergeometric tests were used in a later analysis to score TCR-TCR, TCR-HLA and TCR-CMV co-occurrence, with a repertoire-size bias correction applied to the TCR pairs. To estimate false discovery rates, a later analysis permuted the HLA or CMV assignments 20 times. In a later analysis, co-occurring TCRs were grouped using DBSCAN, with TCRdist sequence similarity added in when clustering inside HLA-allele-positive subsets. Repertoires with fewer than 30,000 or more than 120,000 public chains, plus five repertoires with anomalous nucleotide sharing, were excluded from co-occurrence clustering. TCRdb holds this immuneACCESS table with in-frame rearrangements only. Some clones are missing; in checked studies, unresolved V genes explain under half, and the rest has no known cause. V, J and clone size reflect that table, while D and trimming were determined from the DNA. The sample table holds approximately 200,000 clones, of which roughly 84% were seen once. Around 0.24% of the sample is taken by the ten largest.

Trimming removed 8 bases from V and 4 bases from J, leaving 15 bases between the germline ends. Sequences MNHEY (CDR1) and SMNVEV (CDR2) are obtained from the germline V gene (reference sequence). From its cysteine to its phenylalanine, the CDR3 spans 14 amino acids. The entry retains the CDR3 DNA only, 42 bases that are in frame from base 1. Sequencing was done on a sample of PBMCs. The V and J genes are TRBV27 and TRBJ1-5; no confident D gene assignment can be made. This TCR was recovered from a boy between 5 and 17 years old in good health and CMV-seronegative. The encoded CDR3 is CASAEGRRNQPQHF. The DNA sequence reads TGTGCCAGCGCCGAAGGCAGGCGTAATCAGCCCCAGCATTTT.